One sample yielded the 7 T cell receptor beta chains listed below, sequenced in a study of siplizumab effects on memory and regulatory T cells. Assay: immunoSEQ multiplex PCR; the TCRdb copy retains only in-frame clones and omits some. The repertoire holds about 98,000 clones, with more than 85% as singletons. Sequenced: CD4+ T cells sorted from blood. The receptors were sampled from a human donor in good health.

The V call is TRBV2, the J call TRBJ1-5, with 7 bases matching TRBD1. With 8 bases clipped from V and 2 bases from J, the junction kept 9 bases outside the gene matches. The CDR3 is 15 amino acids. Germline V gives CDR1 SNHLY, CDR2 FYNNEI. CDR3 in amino acids: CASGRDRIGNQPQHF. The DNA of the CDR3 is TGTGCCAGCGGGAGGGACAGAATCGGCAATCAGCCCCAGCATTTT.

The rearrangement links TRBV10-1 to TRBJ2-1; D unresolved. Trimming took off 3 bases at V and 5 bases at J, with 2 bases between the two ends. Per germline, CDR1 WNHNN and CDR2 SYGVQD (reference sequence). This CDR3 comprises 11 residues. CDR3 DNA: TGCGCCAGCAGTGATAACAATGAGCAGTTCTTC. Translating it yields CASSDNNEQFF.

The V call is TRBV6-1, the J call TRBJ2-7; D is undetermined. Trimming left V 2 bases short and J 6 bases short, with 14 bases between. The germline gives CDR1 MNHNS, CDR2 SASEGT. The CDR3 contains 14 residues. CDR3 amino acids: CASSEFPGPFEQYF. CDR3 DNA: TGTGCCAGCAGTGAATTCCCAGGCCCCTTCGAGCAGTACTTC.

J is TRBJ2-1 and V is TRBV5-1; D may correspond to TRBD1 or TRBD2 (5 bases each). From germline, CDR1 is SGHRS and CDR2 YFSETQ. Trimming took off 3 bases at V and 4 bases at J, with 14 bases between the two ends. The CDR3 sequence is 15 residues long. The CDR3 nucleotides read TGCGCCAGCAGCTCCACGGGACCCAAATACAATGAGCAGTTCTTC. It translates to CASSSTGPKYNEQFF.

The table lists this clone with a count of one. The V and J genes are TRBV4-1 and TRBJ1-5, with D uncertain. Trimming removed 1 base at V and 6 bases at J, with 13 bases between. Germline values: CDR1 MGHRA, CDR2 YSYEKL. The length of the CDR3 is 15 residues. CDR3 coding DNA: TGCGCCAGCAGCCAAGCGGTAAGGGCGGGTCAGCCCCAGCATTTT. Encoded protein: CASSQAVRAGQPQHF.

The chain's CDR3 is CASSYSIRGQQETQYF. The CDR3 DNA follows: TGTGCCAGCAGTTACTCCATTCGCGGACAGCAAGAGACCCAGTACTTC. J is TRBJ2-5 and V is TRBV6-6; D might be TRBD1 (6 bases). Germline lookup yields CDR1 MNHNY and CDR2 SVGAGI (reference sequence). V shed 0 bases and J shed 2 bases, with 13 bases lying between them. The CDR3 is 16 residues long.

V gene TRBV7-3 combines with J gene TRBJ1-2; D gene ambiguous. Germline V gene lookup returns CDR1 SGHTA and CDR2 FQGTGA. The CDR3 is 13 residues long. Trimming removed 5 bases from V and 2 bases from J, with 9 bases in between. CDR3 amino acids: CASSPGTNYGYTF. CDR3 nucleotides: TGTGCCAGCAGCCCCGGCACCAACTATGGCTACACCTTC.